What follows describes a single T cell receptor beta chain. The antigen remains unidentified. Germline V gives CDR1 SGHTA, CDR2 FQGNSA. V lost 5 bases to trimming and J lost 7 bases, with 9 bases between them. This CDR3 is built from 13 residues. This entry comes from a study of blood T cells in healthy people across ages. Study conclusions and caveats: It was held that the diversity estimates obtained from one million T cells were underestimates.

Together with a sample-barcoded 5' primer, a J-beta primer mix was included in a second PCR lasting roughly 6 to 12 cycles. Each CDR3 protein is one row after TCRdb ran MiXCR on the 5' RACE reads. This table has hundreds of thousands of distinct CDR3 sequences, about 52% appearing once. The sequence came from a woman in her fifties or sixties in good health. The chain recombines TRBV7-2 with TRBJ1-6, with no clear D. Material for sequencing was blood. CDR3 in amino acids: CASSPAGNSPLHF. CDR3 coding DNA: TGTGCCAGCAGCCCAGCGGGGAATTCACCCCTCCACTTT.